The 10 T cell receptor beta chains given below trace back to one sample, sequenced in a study of blood T cell repertoires in COVID-19. The method was immunoSEQ multiplex PCR; TCRdb's version includes in-frame clones alone and lacks a portion of them. In the table there are some 120,000 clones, roughly 80% of which are singletons. The material sequenced was peripheral blood. These receptors all come from a man between 65 and 85 years old with acute or convalescent COVID-19.

This clone was counted a single time. This CDR3 is also generated by other DNA sequences in the sample. The rearrangement joins TRBV19 to TRBJ1-4; tentative D call: TRBD1 (5 bases). The V gene's germline CDR1 is LNHDA and CDR2 SQIVND (reference sequence). The CDR3 contains 16 residues. Trimming removed 3 bases at V and 2 bases at J, with 13 bases between. The CDR3 region is CASSIFPGATNEKLFF. The DNA of the CDR3 is TGTGCCAGTAGTATTTTCCCTGGGGCGACTAATGAAAAACTGTTTTTT.

The chain joins TRBV6-5 to TRBJ2-2; 12 bases fit TRBD2. The V and J ends lost 4 bases and 7 bases, in that order; junction bases with no gene match: 4. This CDR3 contains 15 residues. Germline CDR1 reads MNHEY; CDR2 reads SVGAGI. CDR3 DNA sequence: TGTGCCAGCAGTTCGACTAGCGGGGGCCTCGGGGAGCTGTTTTTT. This codes for CASSSTSGGLGELFF.

V and J are TRBV5-1 and TRBJ1-2, with no clear D. The germline V and J ends were trimmed by 7 bases and 7 bases, with 17 bases remaining between them. The CDR3 contains 13 residues. Germline CDR1 SGHRS, CDR2 YFSETQ. The CDR3 nucleotides read TGCGCCAGCGCTTTAGTCGGGGAAGGTGGCTACACCTTC. It translates to CASALVGEGGYTF. Drawing the rest from reference TRBV5-1 and TRBJ1-2, the complete variable domain is KAGVTQTPRYLIKTRGQQVTLSCSPISGHRSVSWYQQTPGQGLQFLFEYFSETQRNKGNFPGRFSGRQFSNSRSEMNVSTLELGDSALYLCASALVGEGGYTFGSGTRLTVV.

The sample holds one count of this clone. The genes are TRBV5-4 and TRBJ2-4; D is unclear. Between the trimmed V and J ends, which lost 1 base and 3 bases, there was a span of 8 bases. Germline CDR1 and CDR2: SGHNT and YYREEE (reference sequence). The CDR3 is made up of 14 amino acids. CDR3 sequence reads: CASSLQDSKNIQYF. CDR3 DNA sequence: TGTGCCAGCAGCTTGCAGGATAGCAAAAACATTCAGTACTTC.

Details on this clone: A junction boundary mismatches the germline segment, possibly from a read error. The chain employs TRBV11-2 and TRBJ2-3; 8 nucleotides match TRBD1. This CDR3 has 15 residues. Germline V gives CDR1 SGHAT, CDR2 FQNNGV. CDR3: CASTLGGTGRDTQYF. CDR3 in DNA: TGTGCCAGCACCTTAGGAGGGACAGGCCGAGATACGCAGTATTTT.

The chain employs TRBV12-3 or TRBV12-4 and TRBJ1-1; D possibly corresponds to TRBD1 (6 bases). V was cut by 2 bases and J by 8 bases, with 9 bases left in between. The CDR3 consists of 12 residues. The CDR3 here is CASSLSGGEAFF. CDR3 in DNA: TGTGCCAGCAGTTTATCGGGGGGCGAAGCTTTCTTT.

The rearrangement uses TRBV6-6 and TRBJ2-1, with 8 bases lining up with TRBD2. The CDR3 contains 16 residues. Germline V gene data show CDR1 as MNHNY and CDR2 as SVGAGI (reference sequence). V shed 5 bases, J shed 0 bases, and the junction held 6 bases outside the gene matches. The CDR3 bases are TGTGCCAGCAGTCGGATAGCGGGGAGCTCCTACAATGAGCAGTTCTTC. This gives the protein CASSRIAGSSYNEQFF.

The V call is TRBV30, the J call TRBJ1-1; 10 positions match TRBD1. There are 16 residues in the CDR3. Losses at the gene ends were 0 bases for V and 5 bases for J; bases not matched to a gene: 9. Per the germline V gene, CDR1 is GTSNPN and CDR2 is SVGIG (reference sequence). The CDR3 spells CAWSVWDRGVDTEAFF. For the CDR3, the DNA is TGTGCCTGGAGTGTTTGGGACAGGGGTGTGGATACTGAAGCTTTCTTT.

The gene calls are TRBV6-6 and TRBJ2-3, with TRBD2 identical over 8 bases. Looked up from germline, CDR1 is MNHNY and CDR2 is SVGAGI (reference sequence). This CDR3 has 16 amino acids. The junction had 4 bases not matched to a gene; V was cut back by 0 bases and J by 2 bases. The CDR3 loop reads CASSYSREGYTDTQYF. CDR3 DNA sequence: TGTGCCAGCAGTTACTCTCGGGAGGGCTACACAGATACGCAGTATTTT.

The J gene is TRBJ1-1, the V gene TRBV9, with no clear D. The CDR3 covers 13 residues. Between the trimmed V and J ends, which lost 0 bases and 0 bases, there was a span of 3 bases. In germline, CDR1 is SGDLS, CDR2 YYNGEE. The CDR3 DNA reads TGTGCCAGCAGCGTAGCCTTGAACACTGAAGCTTTCTTT. This codes for CASSVALNTEAFF.